This T cell receptor beta chain was sequenced in a study of monozygotic twins with inflammatory bowel disease. Germline CDR1 reads GTSNPN; CDR2 reads SVGIG (reference sequence). The CDR3 has 15 residues. With the 5' RACE reads reprocessed, TCRdb shows one record per CDR3 protein and no DNA. This sample's table reports about 210,000 distinct CDR3 sequences. This receptor was taken from a human donor with ulcerative colitis or Crohn's disease, or a healthy co-twin of an affected twin (not recorded which). V is TRBV30 and J is TRBJ2-1; TCRdb's assignment of TRBD1 cannot be checked, as there is no DNA. The material sequenced was blood. CDR3 amino acids: CASRPPGGYGNEQFF.